The 15 T cell receptor beta chains given below trace back to one sample, sequenced in a study of CD8+CD57+ T cells in acquired aplastic anemia. Genomic DNA, the template, was used for profiling of the TCR beta VDJ and CDR3. TCRdb ran MiXCR on the reads and lists one entry per CDR3 protein. The sample comprises 100,000 to 150,000 distinct CDR3 sequences, almost 40% of which are singletons, and about 2.7% rests with the top ten. CD8+CD57+ cell expansion had been shown by flow cytometry in patients chosen for sequencing. Material for sequencing was sorted CD4+, CD8+, or CD8+CD57+ T cells (not recorded which) from PBMCs. These receptors came from a human donor with aplastic anemia.

This chain uses TRBV29-1 with TRBJ2-1; 7 bases match TRBD2. The trim removed 6 bases at V and 10 bases at J, leaving 18 bases unmatched. CDR1 and CDR2 (germline): SQVTM, ANQGSEA. This CDR3 has 15 residues. Here the CDR3 reads CSVTPGGNIVAEQFF. CDR3 in DNA: TGCAGCGTCACCCCCGGGGGGAATATAGTCGCGGAGCAGTTCTTC.

This clonotype has at least ten counts. The chain links TRBV5-1 to TRBJ2-5; D may match TRBD1 or TRBD2 (6 bases each). Germline values: CDR1 SGHRS, CDR2 YFSETQ. This CDR3 has 15 residues. The germline V and J ends were trimmed by 4 bases and 5 bases, with 18 bases remaining between them. The CDR3 here is CASSLGTLQGETQYF. The CDR3 DNA is TGCGCCAGCAGCCTGGGGACTCTCCAGGGGGAGACCCAGTACTTC.

This clonotype was detected many times. V usage is TRBV25-1 and J usage is TRBJ1-4; D uncertain. In germline, CDR1 is MGHDK, CDR2 SYGVNS. Trimming shortened V by 7 bases and J by 10 bases, and 19 bases separated the two germline ends. The CDR3 is made up of 14 amino acids. The CDR3: CASIGRSDVGKLFF. DNA for the CDR3: TGTGCCAGCATCGGCCGCAGTGATGTGGGAAAACTGTTTTTT.

This clonotype appeared many times. The chain recombines TRBV9 with TRBJ1-3; the D is unclear. V was clipped by 0 bases and J by 0 bases, with 13 bases between them. Germline CDR1 reads SGDLS; CDR2 reads YYNGEE. The CDR3 is made up of 17 amino acids. This CDR3 reads CASSVGVGLGSGNTIYF. The CDR3 region has the DNA TGTGCCAGCAGCGTAGGGGTAGGGCTGGGCTCTGGAAACACCATATATTTT.

At least ten counts were recorded for this clonotype. The chain combines TRBV4-1 with TRBJ2-7; D might be TRBD2 (6 bases). CDR1 MGHRA and CDR2 YSYEKL come from the germline V gene. This CDR3 contains 14 residues. Between the trimmed V and J ends, which lost 1 base and 6 bases, there was a span of 13 bases. The CDR3 DNA sequence: TGCGCCAGCAGCCAAGTAGCGGCGGGATCCGAGCAGTACTTC. Protein: CASSQVAAGSEQYF.

Turning to this clonotype: Just one base apart from a much larger clone, this may be a read error. The missing conserved phenylalanine or tryptophan at the end of this CDR3 makes a read error likely. CDR3 amino acids: CASRGQGRGNSPLHS. The DNA for the CDR3 is TGTGCCAGCAGGGGGCAGGGAAGGGGGAATTCACCCCTCCACTCT. This chain joins TRBV5-8 and TRBJ1-6; D perhaps matches TRBD1 (6 bases). CDR3 length: 15 residues. V lost 5 bases and J lost 7, with 16 bases in between. The germline gives CDR1 SGHTS, CDR2 YDEGEE.

The CDR3 sequence is CATARGPRQDGEQYV. The CDR3 DNA is TGTGCCACCGCGAGGGGGCCTAGACAGGATGGGGAGCAGTACGTT. This chain joins TRBV24-1 and TRBJ2-7, with 7 bases fitting TRBD1. The CDR3 totals 15 residues. Germline V gene sequence: CDR1 KGHDR, CDR2 SFDVKD.

Comments on this clonotype: One base away lies a much larger clone, so this may be a sequencing read error. The chain joins TRBV6-1 to TRBJ1-3; weak D call: TRBD1 (6 bases). This CDR3 is built from 15 residues. Per germline, CDR1 MNHNS and CDR2 SASEGT. The CDR3 protein is CASSLRGGPGNTVYF. The CDR3 nucleotides read TGTGCCAGCAGTCTCAGGGGAGGACCTGGAAACACCGTATATTTT.

This clonotype was seen repeatedly, ten times or more. The chain carries TRBV5-1 and TRBJ2-5; D may match TRBD1 or TRBD2 (6 bases each). V was shortened by 1 base and J by 5 bases, with 12 bases between the two germline ends. This CDR3 region has 14 residues. Germline V gene lookup returns CDR1 SGHRS and CDR2 YFSETQ. Written as DNA, the CDR3 is TGCGCCAGCAGCTTGTCTGAAGGGGGGGAGACCCAGTACTTC. It codes for CASSLSEGGETQYF. Using reference TRBV5-1 and TRBJ2-5 for the parts outside the CDR3, the full variable domain is KAGVTQTPRYLIKTRGQQVTLSCSPISGHRSVSWYQQTPGQGLQFLFEYFSETQRNKGNFPGRFSGRQFSNSRSEMNVSTLELGDSALYLCASSLSEGGETQYFGPGTRLLVL.

J is TRBJ2-4 and V is TRBV5-6, with 9 bases fitting TRBD2. Germline V gene data show CDR1 as SGHDT and CDR2 as YYEEEE. The ends lost 4 bases at V and 8 bases at J; junction bases unmatched: 10. This CDR3 contains 15 residues. The CDR3 loop is CASSPRGGARDIQYF. The CDR3 bases are TGTGCCAGCAGCCCGCGGGGGGGGGCGAGGGACATTCAGTACTTC.

At least ten counts were recorded for this clonotype. The chain combines TRBV7-2 with TRBJ1-2; tentative D call: TRBD1 (6 bases). CDR3 length: 15 residues. Germline V gene sequence: CDR1 SGHTA, CDR2 FQGNSA. V lost 1 base, J lost 5 bases, and 14 bases lay in between. CDR3 protein: CASSLDGGVGYGYTF. The CDR3 DNA sequence: TGTGCCAGCAGCTTAGATGGGGGCGTGGGATATGGCTACACCTTC.

Details on this clonotype: This may be a read error, as it is one base from a much larger clone. The chain is built from TRBV11-3 and TRBJ2-5; D perhaps matches TRBD2 (6 bases). Germline lookup yields CDR1 SGHNT and CDR2 YENEEA. This CDR3 is 13 amino acids long. V shed 1 base and J shed 9 bases, with 12 bases lying between them. DNA of the CDR3: TGTGCCAGCAGCTTAGCCCCCAGGGAGGCCCAGTACTTC. It codes for CASSLAPREAQYF. Combining the CDR3 with reference TRBV11-3 and TRBJ2-5 gives the whole variable domain EAGVVQSPRYKIIEKKQPVAFWCNPISGHNTLYWYLQNLGQGPELLIRYENEEAVDDSQLPKDRFSAERLKGVDSTLKIQPAELGDSAVYLCASSLAPREAQYFGPGTRLLVL.

This clonotype occurred a few times. The chain uses TRBV28 and TRBJ2-3, with TRBD2 as a possible D gene (5 bases). V was trimmed by 4 bases and J by 3 bases, leaving 14 bases between them. CDR3 size: 15 residues. The V gene's germline CDR1 is MDHEN and CDR2 SYDVKM. The CDR3 nucleotides are TGTGCCAGCAGTTCCTCAACTAGTCTGACAGATACGCAGTATTTT. This codes for CASSSSTSLTDTQYF.

In its sample, this clonotype was seen once. The gene calls are TRBV2 and TRBJ1-2, with D perhaps TRBD1 (5 bases). CDR3 size: 12 residues. Trimming cost V 3 bases and J 5 bases, with 7 bases left between them. Germline CDR1 SNHLY, CDR2 FYNNEI. CDR3 sequence (DNA): TGTGCCAGCAGTGATGGGGCTTATGGCTACACCTTC. Amino acid sequence: CASSDGAYGYTF.

This clonotype was seen just once. The chain combines TRBV2 with TRBJ1-2, with no clear D. Germline V gene data show CDR1 as SNHLY and CDR2 as FYNNEI. The CDR3 contains 13 residues. V was shortened by 7 bases and J by 2 bases, with 11 bases between the two germline ends. CDR3 loop: CASKSSENYGYTF. The CDR3 DNA sequence: TGTGCCAGCAAATCGTCAGAGAACTATGGCTACACCTTC.